This TCR beta chain was recovered during a study of T-cell memory formation after mild COVID-19 (dated by TCRdb to 2020 to 2022). About the study as a whole: TCR sequence clusters from the two donors were largely donor specific. Two young, previously healthy adult volunteers made up the cohort, one male and one female. T-cell clones expanding and contracting after mild COVID-19 in a couple of donors were tracked by longitudinal TCRalpha and TCRbeta repertoire sequencing. The research as a whole found: Contracting CD4+ clones appeared mostly in the CM and EM memory subsets, whereas CD8+ clones were enriched in EMRA. The detection of some responding clones in pre-infection memory suggests that pre-existing cross-reactive memory T cells joined the SARS-CoV-2 response. SARS-CoV-2 specificity was not confirmed for the second-wave clones peaking on day 37. Only two mild cases were covered in the study, and larger cohorts including severe cases with pre-infection samples were considered necessary. From day 15 to 85, contracting clones showed balanced CD4/CD8 phenotypes, whereas a second wave of clones that expanded from day 15 to 37 leaned towards CD4+.

In this sample, this clonotype turned up a few times. The clone's antigen remains unknown. Nothing much larger sits one base from this clone, and base qualities are not available. Sequencing was performed on an Illumina NovaSeq 6000. TCRalpha and TCRbeta cDNA libraries were constructed by 5'RACE with constant-segment primers, with sample barcodes and unique molecular identifiers being introduced. RNA was extracted from every sample with Trizol reagent. Library amplification was performed in two PCR steps, and a second sample barcode and Illumina TruSeq adapters were introduced in the second step. The libraries were sequenced on an Illumina NovaSeq using 2 x 150 bp paired-end reads. As for the authors' bioinformatics: Reads were demultiplexed and collapsed into UMI-guided consensus sequences with migec v1.2.7. With mixcr v2.1.11, UMI consensuses were aligned to TRA and TRB V and J templates and assembled into clonotypes. A clonotype was counted as expanded or contracted only if both edgeR and NoisET called the change significant, with noise models trained on biological replicates. For edgeR calls, the thresholds were a false discovery rate-adjusted p below 0.01 and a log2 fold-change of 1. PCA with hierarchical clustering of max-normalized trajectories of the 1000 most abundant clonotypes was used as exploratory dynamics analysis. The CD4 or CD8 phenotype of responding clones was assigned using the separately sequenced CD4+ and CD8+ repertoires. Through fastp at Q25 and MiXCR, TCRdb rebuilt clones from the public reads, retaining in-frame beta chains. CDR3 protein sequences are deduplicated, and each keeps its most common genes and DNA. For this entry, the V and J calls and clone size follow TCRdb and not the study's own pipeline. The sample has 200,000 to 250,000 distinct CDR3 sequences on record, around 9.5% of them singletons. The ten largest clones add up to 3% to 4% of the sample.

The CDR3 numbers 15 residues from cysteine through phenylalanine. Only the CDR3 DNA is retained, 45 bases long and in frame from the first base. CDR1 SGDLS and CDR2 YYNGEE are derived from the germline V gene. Trimming leaves V shorter by 4 bases and J shorter by 4 bases, with the junction holding 10 bases beyond the gene matches. Ficoll-Paque density gradient centrifugation was the method used to isolate PBMCs. The specimen sequenced was PBMCs or a T cell subset sorted from them (not recorded which). This clonotype was sampled from a young man who had mild COVID-19 (a few samples of this study predate the infection). The sample titles of this study are shuffled in the database, so cell type and time point are left out; the donor was told from shared clones. The rearranged segments are TRBV9 and TRBJ2-5, with 7 bases in between that match TRBD2. CDR3 protein: CASSRGRPGGETQYF. DNA sequence: TGTGCCAGCAGCAGGGGACGCCCGGGGGGAGAGACCCAGTACTTC.